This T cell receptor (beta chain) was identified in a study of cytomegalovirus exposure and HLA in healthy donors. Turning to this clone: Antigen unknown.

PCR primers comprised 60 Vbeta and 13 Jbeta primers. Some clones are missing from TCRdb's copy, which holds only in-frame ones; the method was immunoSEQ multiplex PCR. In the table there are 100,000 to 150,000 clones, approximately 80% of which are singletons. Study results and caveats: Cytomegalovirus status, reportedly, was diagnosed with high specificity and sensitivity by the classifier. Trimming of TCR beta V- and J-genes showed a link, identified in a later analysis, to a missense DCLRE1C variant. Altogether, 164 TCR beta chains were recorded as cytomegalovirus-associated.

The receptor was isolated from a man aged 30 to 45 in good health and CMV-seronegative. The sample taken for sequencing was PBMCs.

The CDR3 region has the DNA TGTGCCAGCAGTTTAAAAGGAGATTCCTACGAGCAGTACTTC. Encoded protein: CASSLKGDSYEQYF. The chain links TRBV27 to TRBJ2-7; D gene ambiguous. Germline-derived CDR1 and CDR2 are MNHEY and SMNVEV (reference sequence). V was pared by 2 bases and J by 1 base, with 9 bases between. This CDR3 has 14 residues.